Following are 32 T cell receptor beta chains from one sample sequenced in a study of cytomegalovirus exposure and HLA in healthy donors (dated by TCRdb to about 2017). The library was generated by the immunoSEQ multiplex PCR assay. What TCRdb holds here is the immuneACCESS table cut down to in-frame rearrangements. Part of the clones is not present; checked against another copy, under half of the missing clones reflect an unresolved V gene, and the others are unexplained. This sample lists around 250,000 clones; less than 95% were detected once. The leading ten clones occupy around 3.3% of the sample. Sequencing input: PBMCs. All receptors derive from a young woman in good health and CMV-seronegative.

V usage is TRBV7-5 and J usage is TRBJ2-3; the table gives TRBD2 as D, unverified against the DNA. TRBV7-5 is noted as a pseudogene. The CDR3 loop spans 15 amino acids. CDR3: CARSPEGWWADTQYF. DNA of the CDR3: TGTGCCAGAAGCCCAGAGGGATGGTGGGCAGATACGCAGTATTTT.

Comments on this clone: The sample carries other DNA sequences with the same CDR3. In DNA, the CDR3 is TGTGCCAGCAGCTTAGGGACTAGCACAGATACGCAGTATTTT. The encoded protein is CASSLGTSTDTQYF. This sequence joins TRBV7-2 and TRBJ2-3; D is possibly TRBD2 (5 bases). The CDR3 sequence is 14 residues long. Looked up from germline, CDR1 is SGHTA and CDR2 is FQGNSA. V was cut by 1 base and J by 0 bases, with 5 bases left in between.

The CDR3: CASSLVRASYEQYF. CDR3 nucleotides: TGTGCCAGCAGCTTAGTAAGGGCCTCCTACGAGCAGTACTTC. V gene TRBV7-2 combines with J gene TRBJ2-7; D call uncertain. This CDR3 comprises 14 residues. Trimming removed 1 base at V and 0 bases at J, with 7 bases between. CDR1 and CDR2 from the germline V gene are SGHTA and FQGNSA.

This chain links TRBV5-3 with TRBJ2-7; 7 bases line up with TRBD2. TRBV5-3 is sorted into the ORF group, with uncertain function. V shed 4 bases and J 3 bases; nucleotides not matched to a gene: 10. This CDR3 region has 15 residues. The CDR3 DNA sequence: TGTGCCAGAAGCCGGTGGGGAGCGGGAATCTACGAGCAGTACTTC. It is translated as CARSRWGAGIYEQYF.

The V and J genes are TRBV9 and TRBJ2-2; D may correspond to TRBD1 or TRBD2 (5 bases each). The ends were cut back, 3 bases at V and 4 bases at J, with 10 bases in the middle. The CDR3 has 14 residues. The germline CDR1 and CDR2 sequences are SGDLS and YYNGEE. The CDR3 sequence is CASSAGTSTGELFF. In nucleotides, the CDR3 is TGTGCCAGCAGCGCAGGGACGAGCACCGGGGAGCTGTTTTTT. Full variable domain (remainder filled in from reference TRBV9 and TRBJ2-2): DSGVTQTPKHLITATGQRVTLRCSPRSGDLSVYWYQQSLDQGLQFLIQYYNGEERAKGNILERFSAQQFPDLHSELNLSSLELGDSALYFCASSAGTSTGELFFGEGSRLTVL.

This rearrangement joins TRBV7-6 to TRBJ2-1, with 7 positions matching TRBD2. With 5 bases clipped from V and 5 bases from J, the junction kept 24 bases outside the gene matches. The CDR3 loop spans 20 amino acids. Per the germline V gene, CDR1 is SGHVS and CDR2 is FNYEAQ. The CDR3 DNA sequence: TGTGCCAGCAGCCGATGGGGCGGGAGAGTCATGAGGTATCTTAACAATGAGCAGTTCTTC. This encodes CASSRWGGRVMRYLNNEQFF.

This chain uses TRBV5-6 with TRBJ2-1; TRBD1 aligns across 7 bases. V shed 1 base and J 5 bases; nucleotides not matched to a gene: 6. Looked up from germline, CDR1 is SGHDT and CDR2 is YYEEEE. There are 15 residues in the CDR3. In DNA form, the CDR3 reads TGTGCCAGCAGCTTGATCACAGGGGCTGACAATGAGCAGTTCTTC. Translating it yields CASSLITGADNEQFF.

The chain recombines TRBV11-3 with TRBJ2-2; no reliable D call. V dropped 8 bases and J dropped 7 bases, with 14 bases sitting between them. The germline V gene has CDR1 SGHNT and CDR2 YENEEA. The CDR3 contains 13 residues. CDR3 coding DNA: TGTGCCAGCGCAGACCGACAAAGCGGGGAGCTGTTTTTT. Encoded protein: CASADRQSGELFF.

The rearrangement links TRBV5-1 to TRBJ2-7; 14 nucleotides match TRBD2. V was clipped by 0 bases and J by 4 bases; unmatched bases: 6. The germline V gene has CDR1 SGHRS and CDR2 YFSETQ. The CDR3 is made up of 17 amino acids. The CDR3 sequence is CASSLVPGTSGSYEQYF. CDR3 DNA: TGCGCCAGCAGCTTGGTACCCGGGACTAGCGGGAGTTACGAGCAGTACTTC. Filled out from reference TRBV5-1 and TRBJ2-7, the complete variable domain reads KAGVTQTPRYLIKTRGQQVTLSCSPISGHRSVSWYQQTPGQGLQFLFEYFSETQRNKGNFPGRFSGRQFSNSRSEMNVSTLELGDSALYLCASSLVPGTSGSYEQYFGPGTRLTVT.

The chain carries TRBV28 and TRBJ1-5, with D uncertain. This CDR3 is built from 12 residues. V was shortened by 5 bases and J by 7 bases, with 9 bases between the two germline ends. Germline CDR1 is MDHEN and CDR2 is SYDVKM. CDR3 coding DNA: TGTGCCAGCAGTCCAACGGGCCAGCCCCAGCATTTT. Its protein product is CASSPTGQPQHF.

V gene TRBV9 combines with J gene TRBJ2-3; D is uncertain. The V and J ends lost 4 bases and 0 bases respectively, with 18 bases between them. CDR3 length: 17 amino acids. Per the germline V gene, CDR1 is SGDLS and CDR2 is YYNGEE. CDR3 in amino acids: CASSLDQTGSSTDTQYF. Written as DNA, the CDR3 is TGTGCCAGCAGCCTAGACCAGACTGGATCTAGCACAGATACGCAGTATTTT.

The chain uses TRBV7-6 and TRBJ2-5; D call uncertain. This CDR3 region has 13 residues. The germline V gene has CDR1 SGHVS and CDR2 FNYEAQ. V lost 3 bases and J lost 1, with 6 bases in between. CDR3 DNA sequence: TGTGCCAGCAGCTTGGACGCCCAAGAGACCCAGTACTTC. Amino acids: CASSLDAQETQYF.

This sequence joins TRBV21-1 and TRBJ2-7; the table's D call TRBD1 went unverified against the DNA. TRBV21-1 is marked as a pseudogene. The CDR3 contains 17 residues. The CDR3 region is CASSKDCTGRVSYEQYF. CDR3 DNA: TGTGCCAGCAGCAAAGATTGCACAGGCCGAGTCTCCTACGAGCAGTACTTC.

The chain has TRBV6-5 and TRBJ2-6; 8 bases are shared with TRBD1. V dropped 6 bases and J dropped 2; count of bases not matched to a gene: 3. Germline V gives CDR1 MNHEY, CDR2 SVGAGI. The CDR3 length is 15 residues. The CDR3 DNA follows: TGTGCCAGCAGGATGGACAGGGCTGGGGCCAACGTCCTGACTTTC. This sequence encodes CASRMDRAGANVLTF.

The chain has TRBV7-9 and TRBJ2-3; D remains unclear. Germline CDR1 reads SEHNR; CDR2 reads FQNEAQ (reference sequence). Trimming cost V 5 bases and J 0 bases, with 6 bases left between them. CDR3 length: 13 amino acids. This chain's CDR3 is CASSAPSTDTQYF. The CDR3 region has the DNA TGTGCCAGCAGCGCCCCGAGCACAGATACGCAGTATTTT.

V is TRBV7-9 and J is TRBJ2-7; 8 nucleotides line up with TRBD1. This CDR3 contains 16 residues. Germline CDR1 is SEHNR and CDR2 is FQNEAQ (reference sequence). With 5 bases clipped from V and 2 bases from J, the junction kept 11 bases outside the gene matches. The CDR3 loop is CASSPQKGQVPYEQYF. DNA of the CDR3: TGTGCCAGCAGCCCCCAGAAGGGACAGGTACCCTACGAGCAGTACTTC.

This chain links TRBV27 with TRBJ1-4, with D perhaps TRBD1 (5 bases). The CDR3 extends over 13 amino acids. The germline V gene encodes CDR1 MNHEY and CDR2 SMNVEV (reference sequence). The V and J ends lost 8 bases and 7 bases respectively, with 14 bases between them. The DNA for the CDR3 is TGTGCCAGCGGGAGACAGACCGGTGAAAAACTGTTTTTT. It specifies CASGRQTGEKLFF.

This chain uses TRBV11-3 with TRBJ1-5; 12 bases fit TRBD1. V lost 5 bases, J lost 7 bases, and 12 bases stayed unmatched. The CDR3 is 17 amino acids. Germline V gene sequence: CDR1 SGHNT, CDR2 YENEEA. CDR3 bases: TGTGCCAGCAGCCCACCCCGGGACAGGGGGCGCGGGCAGCCCCAGCATTTT. This encodes CASSPPRDRGRGQPQHF. Filled out from reference TRBV11-3 and TRBJ1-5, the complete variable domain reads EAGVVQSPRYKIIEKKQPVAFWCNPISGHNTLYWYLQNLGQGPELLIRYENEEAVDDSQLPKDRFSAERLKGVDSTLKIQPAELGDSAVYLCASSPPRDRGRGQPQHFGDGTRLSIL.

This rearrangement joins TRBV6-1 to TRBJ2-1; D unclear. Trimming pared 2 bases from V and 7 bases from J, leaving 3 bases between. Germline V lookup: CDR1 MNHNS, CDR2 SASEGT. The CDR3 is 11 amino acids. This CDR3 reads CASSEINEQFF. CDR3 DNA: TGTGCCAGCAGTGAAATTAATGAGCAGTTCTTC.

This chain links TRBV19 with TRBJ2-3; no reliable D call. CDR1 LNHDA and CDR2 SQIVND come from the germline V gene (reference sequence). Between the trimmed V and J ends, which lost 6 bases and 0 bases, there was a span of 13 bases. CDR3 size: 15 residues. The CDR3: CASRFRTASTDTQYF. CDR3 in DNA: TGTGCCAGTAGATTTAGGACCGCGAGCACAGATACGCAGTATTTT.

The rearrangement links TRBV13 to TRBJ2-5; possibly TRBD1 for D (5 bases). The germline gives CDR1 PRHDT, CDR2 FYEKMQ (reference sequence). This CDR3 region has 14 residues. The ends were cut back, 5 bases at V and 10 bases at J, with 20 bases in the middle. The DNA of the CDR3 is TGTGCCAGCAGCCCAGGGTCCTCGGAGTGGGACCAGTACTTC. It is translated as CASSPGSSEWDQYF.

V and J are TRBV7-8 and TRBJ2-2; D might be TRBD1 (5 bases). The CDR3 has 14 amino acids. Trimming left V 5 bases short and J 5 bases short, with 12 bases between. Germline-derived CDR1 and CDR2 are SGHVS and FQNEAQ. The CDR3 is CASSRRRQTGELFF. In nucleotides, the CDR3 is TGTGCCAGCAGCCGACGTAGACAGACCGGGGAGCTGTTTTTT. The entire variable domain, with the rest obtained from reference TRBV7-8 and TRBJ2-2, is as follows: GAGVSQSPRYKVAKRGQDVALRCDPISGHVSLFWYQQALGQGPEFLTYFQNEAQLDKSGLPSDRFFAERPEGSVSTLKIQRTQQEDSAVYLCASSRRRQTGELFFGEGSRLTVL.

The genes are TRBV5-4 and TRBJ1-5; weak D call: TRBD1 (6 bases). The germline CDR1 and CDR2 sequences are SGHNT and YYREEE (reference sequence). The CDR3 covers 14 residues. Trimming took off 3 bases at V and 1 base at J, with 8 bases between the two ends. The CDR3 loop reads CASSSGQSNQPQHF. DNA of the CDR3: TGTGCCAGCAGCTCGGGACAAAGCAATCAGCCCCAGCATTTT.

V usage is TRBV11-2 and J usage is TRBJ1-4; tentatively, D is TRBD1 (5 bases). The CDR3 sequence is 15 residues long. Germline loops: CDR1 SGHAT, CDR2 FQNNGV. Between the trimmed V and J ends, which lost 5 bases and 5 bases, there was a span of 15 bases. The DNA of the CDR3 is TGTGCCAGCAGCCCCCAAGGGACGGTAAATGAAAAACTGTTTTTT. Protein product: CASSPQGTVNEKLFF.

The chain joins TRBV5-1 to TRBJ2-7; unclear D gene. CDR1 and CDR2 (germline): SGHRS, YFSETQ. The CDR3 totals 11 residues. V was shortened by 4 bases and J by 5 bases, with 7 bases between the two germline ends. The CDR3 region has the DNA TGCGCCAGCAGCCACCCGGACGAGCAGTACTTC. It codes for CASSHPDEQYF.

The CDR3 sequence is CASRQPASGYEQYF. The CDR3 DNA sequence: TGTGCCAGCAGACAACCGGCGTCAGGGTACGAGCAGTACTTC. The rearrangement joins TRBV28 to TRBJ2-7; a possible D gene is TRBD1 (5 bases). V lost 6 bases and J lost 4, with 16 bases in between. The CDR3 has 14 amino acids. Germline V gene sequence: CDR1 MDHEN, CDR2 SYDVKM. The whole variable domain, filled in from reference TRBV28 and TRBJ2-7, reads DVKVTQSSRYLVKRTGEKVFLECVQDMDHENMFWYRQDPGLGLRLIYFSYDVKMKEKGDIPEGYSVSREKKERFSLILESASTNQTSMYLCASRQPASGYEQYFGPGTRLTVT.

The CDR3 nucleotides read TGTGCCAGCAGTCCAATTGGGGGAAACACCATATATTTT. Amino acid sequence: CASSPIGGNTIYF. J is TRBJ1-3 and V is TRBV28; D uncertain. The CDR3 runs to 13 residues. CDR1 is MDHEN and CDR2 is SYDVKM in the germline V gene. V lost 5 bases and J lost 4, with 9 bases in between.

This sequence joins TRBV30 and TRBJ2-3; 10 nucleotides agree with TRBD1. Per the germline V gene, CDR1 is GTSNPN and CDR2 is SVGIG (reference sequence). The CDR3 totals 14 residues. V was pared by 4 bases and J by 1 base, with 2 bases of the junction left unmatched. This CDR3 reads CAWTGTGGTDTQYF. CDR3 sequence (DNA): TGTGCCTGGACCGGGACAGGGGGCACAGATACGCAGTATTTT. Together with reference TRBV30 and TRBJ2-3, the CDR3 gives the full variable domain: SQTIHQWPATLVQPVGSPLSLECTVEGTSNPNLYWYRQAAGRGLQLLFYSVGIGQISSEVPQNLSASRPQDRQFILSSKKLLLSDSGFYLCAWTGTGGTDTQYFGPGTRLTVL.

The chain uses TRBV29-1 and TRBJ2-5; 8 bases fit TRBD2. With V trimmed by 3 bases and J by 1 base, 4 bases remained unmatched. Germline lookup yields CDR1 SQVTM and CDR2 ANQGSEA. The CDR3 is made up of 14 amino acids. For the CDR3, the DNA is TGCAGCGTTGACGGGGGGGTGCTCCAAGAGACCCAGTACTTC. Its protein is CSVDGGVLQETQYF.

The rearrangement uses TRBV15 and TRBJ2-2; 8 nucleotides line up with TRBD2. Germline loops: CDR1 LNHNV, CDR2 YYDKDF (reference sequence). The CDR3 has 16 amino acids. The V gene end was trimmed by 1 base and the J gene end by 4 bases; junction bases not matched to a gene: 5. The CDR3: CATSRVAGGFTGELFF. The CDR3 bases are TGTGCCACCAGCAGAGTGGCGGGAGGTTTCACCGGGGAGCTGTTTTTT.

J is TRBJ2-2 and V is TRBV27; 7 bases match TRBD2. This CDR3 is 13 amino acids long. Per the germline V gene, CDR1 is MNHEY and CDR2 is SMNVEV (reference sequence). J gave up 4 bases and V 8 bases, and 4 bases lay outside the gene matches. In DNA, the CDR3 is TGTGCCAGCCAAGGGGAGGGCACCGGGGAGCTGTTTTTT. Its translation: CASQGEGTGELFF.

This sequence joins TRBV6-5 and TRBJ1-5; tentatively, D is TRBD1 (6 bases). CDR3 length: 13 amino acids. With 8 bases removed from V and 6 bases from J, the gap between germline ends came to 14 bases. Germline CDR1 and CDR2: MNHEY and SVGAGI. The CDR3 region has the DNA TGTGCCAGCGCAGGGGTTCAGGGTCAGCCCCAGCATTTT. It is translated as CASAGVQGQPQHF.